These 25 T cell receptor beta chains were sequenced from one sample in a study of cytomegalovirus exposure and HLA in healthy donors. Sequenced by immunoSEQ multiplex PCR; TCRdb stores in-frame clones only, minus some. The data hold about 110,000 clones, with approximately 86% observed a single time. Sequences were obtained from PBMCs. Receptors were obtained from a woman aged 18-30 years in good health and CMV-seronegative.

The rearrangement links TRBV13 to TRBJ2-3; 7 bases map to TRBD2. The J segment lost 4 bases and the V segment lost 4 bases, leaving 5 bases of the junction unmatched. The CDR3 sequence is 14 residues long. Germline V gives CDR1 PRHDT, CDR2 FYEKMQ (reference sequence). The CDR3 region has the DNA TGTGCCAGCAGCTCACGGGGGGTGGCAGATACGCAGTATTTT. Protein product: CASSSRGVADTQYF.

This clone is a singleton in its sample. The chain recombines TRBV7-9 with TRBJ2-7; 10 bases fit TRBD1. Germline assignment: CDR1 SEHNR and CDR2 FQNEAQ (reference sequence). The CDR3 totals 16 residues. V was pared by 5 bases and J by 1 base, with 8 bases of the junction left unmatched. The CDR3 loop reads CASSPQRGQGSYEQYF. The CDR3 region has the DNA TGTGCCAGCAGCCCACAGCGGGGACAGGGGTCCTACGAGCAGTACTTC.

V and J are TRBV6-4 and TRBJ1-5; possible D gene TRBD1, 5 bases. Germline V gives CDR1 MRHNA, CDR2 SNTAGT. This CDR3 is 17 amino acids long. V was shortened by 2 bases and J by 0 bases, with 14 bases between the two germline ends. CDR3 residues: CASSDLGRSYSNQPQHF. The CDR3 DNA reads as TGTGCCAGCAGTGACCTGGGGCGAAGCTATAGCAATCAGCCCCAGCATTTT.

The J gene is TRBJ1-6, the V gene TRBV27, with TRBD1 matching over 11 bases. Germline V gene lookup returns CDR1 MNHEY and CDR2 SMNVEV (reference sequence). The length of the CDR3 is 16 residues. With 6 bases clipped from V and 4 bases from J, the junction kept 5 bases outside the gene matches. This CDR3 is CASSRTGGQYNSPLHF. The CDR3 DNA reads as TGTGCCAGCAGCCGGACAGGGGGCCAGTATAATTCACCCCTCCACTTT.

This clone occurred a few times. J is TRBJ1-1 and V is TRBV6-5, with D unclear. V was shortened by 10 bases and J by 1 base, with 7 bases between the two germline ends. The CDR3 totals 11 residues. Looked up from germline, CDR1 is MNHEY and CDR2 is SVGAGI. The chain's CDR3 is CATTENTEAFF. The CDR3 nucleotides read TGTGCCACCACAGAGAACACTGAAGCTTTCTTT.

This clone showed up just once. CDR3 nucleotides: TGCAGCGTTGCCAGTCAAAAGACAAGCCCCTACGAGCAGTACTTC. Its protein is CSVASQKTSPYEQYF. The V call is TRBV29-1, the J call TRBJ2-7; D gene unclear. This CDR3 contains 15 residues. Per the germline V gene, CDR1 is SQVTM and CDR2 is ANQGSEA. Trimming pared 4 bases from V and 2 bases from J, leaving 18 bases between.

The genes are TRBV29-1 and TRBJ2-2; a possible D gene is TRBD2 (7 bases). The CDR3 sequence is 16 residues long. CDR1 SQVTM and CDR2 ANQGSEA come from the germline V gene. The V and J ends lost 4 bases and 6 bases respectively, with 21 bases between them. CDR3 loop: CSVASGLGGAAGELFF. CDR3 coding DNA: TGCAGCGTTGCTTCGGGATTAGGGGGGGCGGCCGGGGAGCTGTTTTTT.

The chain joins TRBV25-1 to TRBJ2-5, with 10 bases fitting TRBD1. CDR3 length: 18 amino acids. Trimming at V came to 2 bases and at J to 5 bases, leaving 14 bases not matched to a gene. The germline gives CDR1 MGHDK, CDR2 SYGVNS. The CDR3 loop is CASSEMMTSGTGEETQYF. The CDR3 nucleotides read TGTGCCAGCAGTGAAATGATGACTTCCGGGACAGGGGAGGAGACCCAGTACTTC.

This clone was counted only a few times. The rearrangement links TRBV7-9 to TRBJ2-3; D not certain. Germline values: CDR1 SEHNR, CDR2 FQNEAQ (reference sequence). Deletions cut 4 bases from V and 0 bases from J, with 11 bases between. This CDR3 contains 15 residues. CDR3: CASSSRLESTDTQYF. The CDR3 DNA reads TGTGCCAGCAGCTCCCGACTGGAAAGCACAGATACGCAGTATTTT.

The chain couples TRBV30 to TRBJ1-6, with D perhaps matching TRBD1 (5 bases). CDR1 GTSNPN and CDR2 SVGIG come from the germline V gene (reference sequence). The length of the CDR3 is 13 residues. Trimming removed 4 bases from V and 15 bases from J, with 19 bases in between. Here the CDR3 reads CAWTVGLGGGLHF. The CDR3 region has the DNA TGTGCCTGGACTGTCGGTTTGGGCGGGGGCCTCCACTTT.

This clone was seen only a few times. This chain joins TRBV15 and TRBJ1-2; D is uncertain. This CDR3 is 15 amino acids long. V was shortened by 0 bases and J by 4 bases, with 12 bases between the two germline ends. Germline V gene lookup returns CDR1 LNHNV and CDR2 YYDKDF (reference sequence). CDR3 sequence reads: CATSRETALVYGYTF. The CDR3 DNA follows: TGTGCCACCAGCAGAGAAACTGCGCTAGTCTATGGCTACACCTTC. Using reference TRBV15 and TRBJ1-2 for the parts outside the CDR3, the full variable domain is DAMVIQNPRYQVTQFGKPVTLSCSQTLNHNVMYWYQQKSSQAPKLLFHYYDKDFNNEADTPDNFQSRRPNTSFCFLDIRSPGLGDTAMYLCATSRETALVYGYTFGSGTRLTVV.

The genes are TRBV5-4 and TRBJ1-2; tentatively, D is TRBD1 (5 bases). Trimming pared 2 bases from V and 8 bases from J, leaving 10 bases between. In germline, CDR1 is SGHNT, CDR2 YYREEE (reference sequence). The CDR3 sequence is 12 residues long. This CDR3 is CASSFQGGGYTF. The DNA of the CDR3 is TGTGCCAGCAGCTTTCAGGGCGGCGGCTACACCTTC.

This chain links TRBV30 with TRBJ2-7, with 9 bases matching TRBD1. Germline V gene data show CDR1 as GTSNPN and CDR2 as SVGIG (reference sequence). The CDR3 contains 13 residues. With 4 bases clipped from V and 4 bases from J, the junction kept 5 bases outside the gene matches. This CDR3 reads CAWTGTGIYEQYF. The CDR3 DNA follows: TGTGCCTGGACCGGGACAGGGATTTACGAGCAGTACTTC.

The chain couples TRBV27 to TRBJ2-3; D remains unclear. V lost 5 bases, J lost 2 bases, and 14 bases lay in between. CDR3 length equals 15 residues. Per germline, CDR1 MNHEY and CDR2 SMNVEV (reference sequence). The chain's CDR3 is CASSILSKYTDTQYF. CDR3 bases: TGTGCCAGCAGTATACTCTCTAAATACACAGATACGCAGTATTTT.

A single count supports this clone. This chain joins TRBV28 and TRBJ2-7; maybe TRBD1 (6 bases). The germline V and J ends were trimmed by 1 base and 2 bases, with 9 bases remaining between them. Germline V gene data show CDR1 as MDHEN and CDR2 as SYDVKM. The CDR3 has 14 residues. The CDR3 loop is CASSLLSGAYEQYF. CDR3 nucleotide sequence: TGTGCCAGCAGTTTATTATCAGGGGCCTACGAGCAGTACTTC. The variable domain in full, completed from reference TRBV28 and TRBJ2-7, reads DVKVTQSSRYLVKRTGEKVFLECVQDMDHENMFWYRQDPGLGLRLIYFSYDVKMKEKGDIPEGYSVSREKKERFSLILESASTNQTSMYLCASSLLSGAYEQYFGPGTRLTVT.

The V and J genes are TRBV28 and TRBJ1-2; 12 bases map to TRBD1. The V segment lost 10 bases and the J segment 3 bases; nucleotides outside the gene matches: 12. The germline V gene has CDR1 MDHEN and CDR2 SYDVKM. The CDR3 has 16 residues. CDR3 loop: CAIGGQGAPGHYGYTF. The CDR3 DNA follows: TGTGCCATTGGGGGACAGGGGGCCCCTGGGCACTATGGCTACACCTTC.

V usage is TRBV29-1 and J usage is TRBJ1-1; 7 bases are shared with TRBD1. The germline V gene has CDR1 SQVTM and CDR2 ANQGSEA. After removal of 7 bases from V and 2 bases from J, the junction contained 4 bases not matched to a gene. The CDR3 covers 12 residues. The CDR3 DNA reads TGCAGCGGCCAAGGGGGCAACACTGAAGCTTTCTTT. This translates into CSGQGGNTEAFF.

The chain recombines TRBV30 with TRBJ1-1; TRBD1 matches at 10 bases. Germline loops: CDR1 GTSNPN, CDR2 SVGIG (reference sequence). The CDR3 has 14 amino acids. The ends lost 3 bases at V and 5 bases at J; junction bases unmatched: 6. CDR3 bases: TGTGCCTGGAGCGGACAGGGGGATATAACTGAAGCTTTCTTT. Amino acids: CAWSGQGDITEAFF.

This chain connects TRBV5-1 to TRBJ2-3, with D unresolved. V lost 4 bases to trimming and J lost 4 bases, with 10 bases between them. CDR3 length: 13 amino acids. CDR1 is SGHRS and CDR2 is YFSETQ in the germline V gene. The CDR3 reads CASSRRPADTQYF. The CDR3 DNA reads TGCGCCAGCAGCAGGCGGCCCGCAGATACGCAGTATTTT. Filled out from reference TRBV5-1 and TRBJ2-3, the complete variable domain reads KAGVTQTPRYLIKTRGQQVTLSCSPISGHRSVSWYQQTPGQGLQFLFEYFSETQRNKGNFPGRFSGRQFSNSRSEMNVSTLELGDSALYLCASSRRPADTQYFGPGTRLTVL.

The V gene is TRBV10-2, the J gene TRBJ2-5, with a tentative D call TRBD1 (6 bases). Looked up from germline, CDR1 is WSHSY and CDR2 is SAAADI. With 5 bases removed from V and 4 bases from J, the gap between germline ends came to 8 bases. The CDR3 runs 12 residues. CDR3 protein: CASSTGLETQYF. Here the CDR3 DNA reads TGCGCCAGCAGTACAGGGTTAGAGACCCAGTACTTC.

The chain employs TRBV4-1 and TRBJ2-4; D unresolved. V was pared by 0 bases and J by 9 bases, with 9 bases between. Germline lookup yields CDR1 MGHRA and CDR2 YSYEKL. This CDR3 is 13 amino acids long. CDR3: CASSQDRESIQYF. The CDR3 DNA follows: TGCGCCAGCAGCCAAGATCGAGAAAGCATTCAGTACTTC.

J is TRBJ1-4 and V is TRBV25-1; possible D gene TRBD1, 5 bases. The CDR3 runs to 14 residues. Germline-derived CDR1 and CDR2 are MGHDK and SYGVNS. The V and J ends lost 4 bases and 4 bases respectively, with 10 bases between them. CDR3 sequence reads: CASSAGADNEKLFF. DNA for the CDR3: TGTGCCAGCAGTGCTGGGGCGGATAATGAAAAACTGTTTTTT.

The CDR3 loop reads CASTPGIGSPLHF. As DNA, the CDR3 is TGTGCCAGCACCCCAGGGATAGGTTCACCCCTCCACTTT. This chain links TRBV6-5 with TRBJ1-6; the D gene is possibly TRBD1 (5 bases). The V gene's germline CDR1 is MNHEY and CDR2 SVGAGI. The CDR3 runs to 13 residues. The V gene lost 7 bases and the J gene lost 9 bases, with 13 bases spanning the gap.

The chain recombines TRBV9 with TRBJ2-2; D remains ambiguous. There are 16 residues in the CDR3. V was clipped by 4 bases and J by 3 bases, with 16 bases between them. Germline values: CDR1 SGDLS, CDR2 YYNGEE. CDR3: CASSPQSGLDTGELFF. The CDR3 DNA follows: TGTGCCAGCAGCCCCCAGTCCGGGTTGGACACCGGGGAGCTGTTTTTT.

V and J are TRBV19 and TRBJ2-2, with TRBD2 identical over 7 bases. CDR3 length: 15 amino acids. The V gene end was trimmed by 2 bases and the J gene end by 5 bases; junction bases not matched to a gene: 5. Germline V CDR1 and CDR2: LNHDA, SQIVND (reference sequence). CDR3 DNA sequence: TGTGCCAGTAGTATACGCGGGGGAGAGACCGGGGAGCTGTTTTTT. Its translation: CASSIRGGETGELFF.